This paragraph reports one T cell receptor beta chain. This clone appeared a few times. Its target antigen remains unknown. No base-level quality is on record; no much larger clone is a single base apart. The immunoSEQ Assay, a bias-controlled multiplex PCR, was used to amplify TCRbeta CDR3 regions from genomic DNA. The original pipeline was this. The number of nucleated cells in each sample was estimated by amplification of reference gene primers within the assay. Sequence reads were collapsed and filtered to measure the absolute abundance of every unique TCRbeta CDR3 rearrangement. For each sample, productive Simpson clonality was calculated by taking the square root of Simpson's diversity index across productive rearrangements. TCRdb took this table from immuneACCESS and kept in-frame rearrangements with V and J called. Such tables lack part of the clones; where checked against another copy, unresolved V genes explain under half of the gap, and the rest is unexplained. From that table come the V and J calls and clone size; the DNA was used to work out D and trimming. The sample yields roughly 100,000 clones; roughly 80% were counted once. The ten largest clones represent 15% to 20% of the sample.

These data come from a study of blood T cell repertoires in COVID-19 (dated by TCRdb to the early 2020s). For context, the study as a whole: Samples covering the acute and convalescent phases of COVID-19 were provided by collaborators in the United States, Italy and Spain. The prospective study material was composed of cDNA or gDNA derived from T cells, B-cell-depleted T cells, or PBMCs. Subjects who had been exposed to COVID-19, were actively infected with it, or had recovered from it provided the deeply sampled blood TCRbeta repertoires that made up the dataset. The repertoires were released in a freely available public database intended as a resource for research on the immune response to SARS-CoV-2. The samples were drawn from two sources: the first 160 participants of the ongoing ImmuneRACE study, and 1,200 or so subjects contributed by 6 global collaborators. Sample metadata almost always included a de-identified subject ID, COVID-19 status, age in years and sex. Where available, HLA class I and class II types were taken from metadata supplied by the sample provider and were not determined by assay-based typing.

Study-wide conclusions, independent of this receptor: The amount of clinical and demographic metadata varied by source and participant and was provided uncurated.

The germline V and J ends show losses of 4 bases and 3 bases respectively, and no gene match explains 7 bases of the junction. Including the terminal cysteine and phenylalanine, the CDR3 comprises 15 residues. Only CDR3 DNA is held: 45 bases, read in frame from base 1. The germline V gene yields SGHDT for CDR1 and YYEEEE for CDR2. Whole blood was collected in K2EDTA tubes by collaborating institutions according to the institutions' own protocols. For TCRbeta analysis, collaborators shipped samples as frozen whole blood, isolated PBMCs, or DNA extracted from either of those sample types. Input material: peripheral blood. The sequence links TRBV5-6 to TRBJ2-7; the junction holds 10 bases that match TRBD2. The clonotype originates from an elderly woman with active or convalescent COVID-19. CDR3 reads: CASSAYASGSYEQYF. The nucleotide sequence reads as follows: TGTGCCAGCAGCGCCTATGCTAGCGGGAGCTACGAGCAGTACTTC.